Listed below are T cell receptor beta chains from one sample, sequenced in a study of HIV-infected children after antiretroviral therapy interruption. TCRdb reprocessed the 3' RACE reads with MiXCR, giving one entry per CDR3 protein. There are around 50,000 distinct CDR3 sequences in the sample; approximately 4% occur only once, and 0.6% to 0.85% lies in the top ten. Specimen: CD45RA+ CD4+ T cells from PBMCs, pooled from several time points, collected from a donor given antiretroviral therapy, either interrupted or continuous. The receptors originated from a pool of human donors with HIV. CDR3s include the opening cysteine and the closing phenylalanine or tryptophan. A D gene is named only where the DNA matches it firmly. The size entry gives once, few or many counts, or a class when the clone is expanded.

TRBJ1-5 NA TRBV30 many CAWSQDGAQPQHF TGTGCCTGGAGTCAGGACGGAGCTCAGCCCCAGCATTTT
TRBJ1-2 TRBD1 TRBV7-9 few CASSPQDRHYTF TGTGCCAGCAGCCCACAGGACAGGCACTACACCTTC
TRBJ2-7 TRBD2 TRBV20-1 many CSASPSGGFYEQYF TGCAGTGCTAGTCCTAGCGGGGGCTTCTACGAGCAGTACTTC
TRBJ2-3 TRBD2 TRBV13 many CASTPSRAGGLGDTQYF TGTGCCAGCACCCCATCGCGAGCGGGGGGGCTAGGAGATACGCAGTATTTT
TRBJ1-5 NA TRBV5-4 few CASSLAGMGNQPQHF TGCGCCAGCAGCCTTGCAGGGATGGGCAATCAGCCCCAGCATTTT
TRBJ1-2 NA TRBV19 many CASSIAGSDGYTF TGTGCCAGTAGTATAGCAGGGTCTGATGGCTACACCTTC
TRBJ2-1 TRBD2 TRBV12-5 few CASSPGTRGPEQFF TGTGCCAGCAGTCCTGGGACTAGAGGTCCTGAGCAGTTCTTC
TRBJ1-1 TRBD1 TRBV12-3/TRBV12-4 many CASSPRGVEAFF TGTGCCAGCAGTCCCAGGGGGGTTGAAGCTTTCTTT
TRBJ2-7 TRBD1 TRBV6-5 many CASSYSSGTGGSEQYF TGTGCCAGCAGTTACTCCTCCGGGACAGGGGGCAGCGAGCAGTACTTC
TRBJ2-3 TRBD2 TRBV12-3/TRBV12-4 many CASSPGLAVARDTQYF TGTGCCAGCAGTCCGGGACTAGCGGTGGCAAGAGATACGCAGTATTTT
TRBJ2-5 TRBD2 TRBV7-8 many CASSSRTSEETQYF TGTGCCAGCAGCTCTAGGACTAGCGAGGAGACCCAGTACTTC
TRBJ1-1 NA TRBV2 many CASSAENSGNTEAFF TGTGCCAGCAGTGCAGAGAATTCGGGGAACACTGAAGCTTTCTTT
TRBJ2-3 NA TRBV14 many CASSPYTGYGGITDTQYF TGTGCCAGCAGCCCATATACCGGGTACGGAGGGATCACAGATACGCAGTATTTT
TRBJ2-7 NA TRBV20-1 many CSARGQATEQYF TGCAGTGCTAGAGGGCAGGCCACCGAGCAGTACTTC
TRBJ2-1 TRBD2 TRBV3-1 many CASSPSTSGAVNEQFF TGTGCCAGCAGCCCTAGCACTAGCGGGGCTGTTAATGAGCAGTTCTTC